This T cell receptor (beta chain) emerged from a study of neoadjuvant nivolumab and ipilimumab in lung cancer. The V segment lost 5 bases and the J segment 1 base; nucleotides outside the gene matches: 5. The germline V gene encodes CDR1 MNHEY and CDR2 SMNVEV (reference sequence). CDR3 length equals 14 residues. Sequencing was performed with immunoSEQ multiplex PCR; in TCRdb, only in-frame clones are kept and a portion is missing. The table shows about 9,700 clones, with roughly four fifths occurring only once. Here the sequenced sample was tumor tissue, taken after neoadjuvant nivolumab, alone or with ipilimumab, at or shortly before surgery. V gene TRBV27 combines with J gene TRBJ2-7; 7 bases line up with TRBD1. The source of this sequence is an adult with non-small cell lung cancer. Some clones in this sample may be carry-over from other donors' samples. The chain's CDR3 is CASSPRQGSYEQYF. Here the CDR3 DNA reads TGTGCCAGCAGTCCCCGACAGGGATCCTACGAGCAGTACTTC.